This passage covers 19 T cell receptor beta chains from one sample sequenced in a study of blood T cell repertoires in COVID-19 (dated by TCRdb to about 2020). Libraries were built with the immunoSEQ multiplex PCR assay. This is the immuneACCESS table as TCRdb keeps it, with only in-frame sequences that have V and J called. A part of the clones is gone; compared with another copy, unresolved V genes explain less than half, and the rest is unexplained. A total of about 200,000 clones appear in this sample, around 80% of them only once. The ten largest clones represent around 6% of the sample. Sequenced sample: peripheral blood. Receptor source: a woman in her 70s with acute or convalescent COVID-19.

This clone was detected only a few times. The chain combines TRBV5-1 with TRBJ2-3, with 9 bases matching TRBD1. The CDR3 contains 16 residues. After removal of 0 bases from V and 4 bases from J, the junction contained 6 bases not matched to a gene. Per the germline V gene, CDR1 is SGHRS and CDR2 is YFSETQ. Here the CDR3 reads CASSLAGTGYADTQYF. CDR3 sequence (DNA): TGCGCCAGCAGCTTGGCCGGGACAGGGTACGCAGATACGCAGTATTTT.

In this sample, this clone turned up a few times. CDR3 nucleotide sequence: TGTGCCAGCAGCCCCCCCCTCAACACTGAAGCTTTCTTT. Amino acid sequence: CASSPPLNTEAFF. The chain uses TRBV7-8 and TRBJ1-1; no definite D call. CDR3 size: 13 residues. The V and J ends lost 5 bases and 2 bases respectively, with 9 bases between them. From germline, CDR1 is SGHVS and CDR2 FQNEAQ.

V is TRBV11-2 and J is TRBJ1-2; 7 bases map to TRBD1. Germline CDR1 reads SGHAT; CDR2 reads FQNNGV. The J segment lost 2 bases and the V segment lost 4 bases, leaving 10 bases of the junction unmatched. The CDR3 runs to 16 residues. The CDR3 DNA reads TGTGCCAGCAGCTCCGTAATTGGCAGGGGGAACTATGGCTACACCTTC. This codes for CASSSVIGRGNYGYTF.

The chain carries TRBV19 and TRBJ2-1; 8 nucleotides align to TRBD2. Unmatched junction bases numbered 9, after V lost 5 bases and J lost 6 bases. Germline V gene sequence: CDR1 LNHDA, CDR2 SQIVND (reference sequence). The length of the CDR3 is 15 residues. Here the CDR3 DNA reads TGTGCCAGTAGTTCCCCCAGCGGGAGCATCAATGAGCAGTTCTTC. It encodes CASSSPSGSINEQFF.

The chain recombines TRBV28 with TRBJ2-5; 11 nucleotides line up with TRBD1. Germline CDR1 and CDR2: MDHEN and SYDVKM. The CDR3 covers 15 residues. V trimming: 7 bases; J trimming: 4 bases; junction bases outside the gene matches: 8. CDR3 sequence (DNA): TGTGCCAGCACCCGGGACAGGGGGGGGCGAGAGACCCAGTACTTC. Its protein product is CASTRDRGGRETQYF. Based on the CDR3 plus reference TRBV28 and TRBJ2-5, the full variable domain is DVKVTQSSRYLVKRTGEKVFLECVQDMDHENMFWYRQDPGLGLRLIYFSYDVKMKEKGDIPEGYSVSREKKERFSLILESASTNQTSMYLCASTRDRGGRETQYFGPGTRLLVL.

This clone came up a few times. The CDR3 sequence: CASSHKMDSCNQPQHF. As DNA, the CDR3 is TGTGCCAGCAGCCATAAAATGGACAGCTGCAATCAGCCCCAGCATTTT. The chain has TRBV21-1 and TRBJ1-5; the D call in the table, TRBD1, was not verified against the DNA. TRBV21-1 corresponds to a pseudogene. The CDR3 sequence is 16 residues long.

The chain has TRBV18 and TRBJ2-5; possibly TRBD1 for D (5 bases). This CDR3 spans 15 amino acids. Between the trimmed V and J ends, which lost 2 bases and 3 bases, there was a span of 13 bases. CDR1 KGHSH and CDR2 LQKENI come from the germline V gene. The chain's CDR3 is CASSPGVDRKETQYF. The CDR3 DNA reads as TGTGCCAGCTCACCAGGTGTTGACAGAAAAGAGACCCAGTACTTC.

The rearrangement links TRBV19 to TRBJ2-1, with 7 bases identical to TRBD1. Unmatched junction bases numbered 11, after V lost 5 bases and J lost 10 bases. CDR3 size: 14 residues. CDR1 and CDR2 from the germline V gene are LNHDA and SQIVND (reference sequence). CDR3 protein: CASSLRQGRDEQFF. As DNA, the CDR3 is TGTGCCAGTAGTCTTCGACAGGGTCGTGACGAGCAGTTCTTC.

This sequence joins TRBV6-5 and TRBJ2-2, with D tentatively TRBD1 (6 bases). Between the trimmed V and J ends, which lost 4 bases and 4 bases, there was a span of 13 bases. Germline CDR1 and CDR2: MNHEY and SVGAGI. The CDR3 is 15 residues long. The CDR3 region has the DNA TGTGCCAGCAGTTCAGGGGTGGCGGCCACCGGGGAGCTGTTTTTT. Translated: CASSSGVAATGELFF.

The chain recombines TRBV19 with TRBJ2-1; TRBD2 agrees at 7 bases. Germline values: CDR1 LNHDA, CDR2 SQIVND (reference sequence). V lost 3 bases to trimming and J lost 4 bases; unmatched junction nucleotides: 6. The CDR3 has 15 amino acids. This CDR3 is CASSIGRETYNEQFF. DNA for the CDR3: TGTGCCAGTAGTATTGGGCGGGAGACATACAATGAGCAGTTCTTC.

CDR3: CASSPYADRDNYGYTF. DNA for the CDR3: TGTGCCAGCTCACCATATGCTGACAGAGATAACTATGGCTACACCTTC. The V and J genes are TRBV18 and TRBJ1-2; a possible D gene is TRBD1 (5 bases). The CDR3 length is 16 residues. The germline CDR1 and CDR2 sequences are KGHSH and LQKENI. The germline V and J ends were trimmed by 2 bases and 1 base, with 14 bases remaining between them.

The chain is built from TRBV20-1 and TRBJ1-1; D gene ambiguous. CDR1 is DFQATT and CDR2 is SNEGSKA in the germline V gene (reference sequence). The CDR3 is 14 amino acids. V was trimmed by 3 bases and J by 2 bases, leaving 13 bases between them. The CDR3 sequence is CSASRAGPNTEAFF. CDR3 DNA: TGCAGTGCTAGTCGGGCGGGCCCTAACACTGAAGCTTTCTTT.

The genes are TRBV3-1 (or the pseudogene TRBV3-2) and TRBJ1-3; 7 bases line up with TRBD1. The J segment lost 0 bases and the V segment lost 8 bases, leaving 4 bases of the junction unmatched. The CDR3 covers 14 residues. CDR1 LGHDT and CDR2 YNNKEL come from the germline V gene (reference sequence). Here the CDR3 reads CASSDRDSGNTIYF. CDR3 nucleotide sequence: TGTGCCAGCTCTGACAGGGACTCTGGAAACACCATATATTTT.

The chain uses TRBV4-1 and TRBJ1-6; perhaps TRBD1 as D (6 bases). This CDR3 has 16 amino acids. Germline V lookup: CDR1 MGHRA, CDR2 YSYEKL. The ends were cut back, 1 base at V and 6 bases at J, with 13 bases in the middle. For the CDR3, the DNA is TGCGCCAGCAGCCAAGTAGGGGCAGGGGCTAATTCACCCCTCCACTTT. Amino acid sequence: CASSQVGAGANSPLHF.

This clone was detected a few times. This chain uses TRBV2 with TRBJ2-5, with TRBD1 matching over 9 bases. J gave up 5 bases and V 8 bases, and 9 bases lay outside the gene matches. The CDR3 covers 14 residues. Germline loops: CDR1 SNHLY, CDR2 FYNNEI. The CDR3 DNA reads TGTGCCAGCCGAGCGGGGACAGGGAGGGAGACCCAGTACTTC. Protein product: CASRAGTGRETQYF.

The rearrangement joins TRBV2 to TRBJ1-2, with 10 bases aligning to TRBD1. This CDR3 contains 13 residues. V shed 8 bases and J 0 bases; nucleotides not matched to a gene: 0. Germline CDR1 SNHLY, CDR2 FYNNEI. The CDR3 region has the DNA TGTGCCAGCGGGACAGGGGCTAACTATGGCTACACCTTC. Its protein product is CASGTGANYGYTF.

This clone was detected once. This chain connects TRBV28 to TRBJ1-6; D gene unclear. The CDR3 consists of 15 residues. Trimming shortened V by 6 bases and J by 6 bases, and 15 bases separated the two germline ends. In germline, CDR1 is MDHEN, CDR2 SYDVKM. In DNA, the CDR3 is TGTGCCAGCAGGGTTCCGGGAGCTCTTAATTCACCCCTCCACTTT. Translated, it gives CASRVPGALNSPLHF.

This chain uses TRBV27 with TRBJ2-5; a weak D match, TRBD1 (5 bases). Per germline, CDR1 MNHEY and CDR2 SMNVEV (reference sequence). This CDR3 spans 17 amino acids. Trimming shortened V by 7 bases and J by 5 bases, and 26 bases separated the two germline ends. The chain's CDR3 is CASIPPAPGISVETQYF. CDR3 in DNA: TGTGCCAGCATCCCCCCGGCCCCAGGGATCTCGGTTGAGACCCAGTACTTC.

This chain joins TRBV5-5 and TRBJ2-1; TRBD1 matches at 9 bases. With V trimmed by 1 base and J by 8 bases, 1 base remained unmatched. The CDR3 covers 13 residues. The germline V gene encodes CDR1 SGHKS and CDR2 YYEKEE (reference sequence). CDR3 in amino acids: CASSLTGGDEQFF. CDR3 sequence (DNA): TGTGCCAGCAGCTTGACAGGGGGCGATGAGCAGTTCTTC. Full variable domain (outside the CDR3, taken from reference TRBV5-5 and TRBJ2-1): DAGVTQSPTHLIKTRGQQVTLRCSPISGHKSVSWYQQVLGQGPQFIFQYYEKEERGRGNFPDRFSARQFPNYSSELNVNALLLGDSALYLCASSLTGGDEQFFGPGTRLTVL.